The T cell receptor beta chain under discussion was sequenced for a study of cytomegalovirus exposure and HLA in healthy donors. Study findings and constraints: Reports indicated that the classifier achieved high specificity and sensitivity in diagnosing cytomegalovirus status.

Method: immunoSEQ multiplex PCR; TCRdb's copy keeps in-frame clones and lacks some. The sample has approximately 160,000 clones, 96% seen once. On this clone itself: Antigen unknown.

CDR1 and CDR2 (germline): SNHLY, FYNNEI. V was clipped by 6 bases and J by 2 bases, with 23 bases between them. The length of the CDR3 is 18 residues. The sequencing sample was made of PBMCs. The TCR was taken from a woman younger than 35 in good health and CMV-seronegative. The genes are TRBV2 and TRBJ2-1; D might be TRBD2 (6 bases). CDR3 region: CASRGVGDGGSAYNEQFF. The CDR3 DNA sequence: TGTGCCAGCAGGGGAGTTGGTGATGGGGGGTCCGCCTACAATGAGCAGTTCTTC.